The 6 T cell receptor beta chains listed next were all sequenced from one sample in a study of graft-versus-host responses after intestinal transplantation. Their target antigens are unknown. Repertoires were generated with immunoSEQ multiplex PCR, while TCRdb's copy carries only in-frame clones and drops some. The data show roughly 80,000 clones, around 87% seen once. Source: unstimulated CD8+ T cells sorted from spleen or lymph node cells, taken before transplant. These receptor sequences come from a human donor who was the organ donor for an intestinal transplant.

The chain joins TRBV5-1 to TRBJ2-7; 10 bases are shared with TRBD2. CDR3 length: 15 residues. Germline-derived CDR1 and CDR2 are SGHRS and YFSETQ. V shed 5 bases, J shed 2 bases, and the junction held 7 bases outside the gene matches. CDR3 in DNA: TGCGCCAGCAGTCCACTAGCGGGATCGGCCTACGAGCAGTACTTC. Encoded protein: CASSPLAGSAYEQYF.

The chain recombines TRBV13 with TRBJ2-1; possible D gene TRBD2, 6 bases. The V end was cut by 2 bases, the J end by 7 bases, with 9 bases between. Germline lookup yields CDR1 PRHDT and CDR2 FYEKMQ (reference sequence). The CDR3 contains 13 residues. CDR3 in amino acids: CASSLWGRNEQFF. DNA for the CDR3: TGTGCCAGCAGCTTATGGGGGAGGAATGAGCAGTTCTTC.

The CDR3 loop reads CASSLGQDLYRLYEQYF. CDR3 sequence (DNA): TGTGCCAGCAGTTTAGGACAGGACCTTTACCGGCTTTACGAGCAGTACTTC. The chain couples TRBV28 to TRBJ2-7; TRBD1 matches at 7 bases. With V trimmed by 2 bases and J by 4 bases, 14 bases remained unmatched. Germline V gives CDR1 MDHEN, CDR2 SYDVKM. The CDR3 is 17 residues long.

The chain couples TRBV7-9 to TRBJ2-5, with D perhaps matching TRBD2 (6 bases). CDR3 length: 13 residues. CDR1 and CDR2 from the germline V gene are SEHNR and FQNEAQ (reference sequence). Trimming pared 1 base from V and 10 bases from J, leaving 13 bases between. DNA of the CDR3: TGTGCCAGCAGCTTAGGGGAGGTTTGGGGCCAGTACTTC. Its protein product is CASSLGEVWGQYF.

This chain uses TRBV2 with TRBJ1-2; 8 bases match TRBD1. Germline V gives CDR1 SNHLY, CDR2 FYNNEI. This CDR3 is built from 15 residues. V was clipped by 4 bases and J by 5 bases; unmatched bases: 9. CDR3 in amino acids: CASSGQTGAKYGYTF. The CDR3 DNA is TGTGCCAGCAGTGGCCAGACAGGGGCGAAATATGGCTACACCTTC.

This chain joins TRBV6-5 and TRBJ2-2, with D unresolved. In germline, CDR1 is MNHEY, CDR2 SVGAGI. Trimming stripped 6 bases from V and 3 bases from J, with 11 bases between. The CDR3 spans 14 residues. The CDR3 loop is CASSSDLDTGELFF. The CDR3, as DNA: TGTGCCAGCAGCTCCGACTTAGACACCGGGGAGCTGTTTTTT.